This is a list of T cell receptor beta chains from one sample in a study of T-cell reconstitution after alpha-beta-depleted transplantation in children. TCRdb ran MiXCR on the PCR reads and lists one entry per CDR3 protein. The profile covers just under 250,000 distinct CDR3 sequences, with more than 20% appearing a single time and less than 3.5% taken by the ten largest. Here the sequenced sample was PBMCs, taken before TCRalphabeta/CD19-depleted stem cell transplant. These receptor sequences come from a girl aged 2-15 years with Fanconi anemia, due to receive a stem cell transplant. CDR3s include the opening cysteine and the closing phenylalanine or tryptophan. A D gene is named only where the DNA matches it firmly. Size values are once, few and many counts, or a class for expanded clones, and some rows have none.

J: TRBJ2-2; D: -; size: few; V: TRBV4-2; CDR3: CASSQEWAKNTGELFF; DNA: TGTGCCAGCAGCCAAGAATGGGCCAAGAACACCGGGGAGCTGTTTTTT
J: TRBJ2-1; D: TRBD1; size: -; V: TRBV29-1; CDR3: CSVCRTGDEQFF; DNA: TGCAGCGTATGTCGGACAGGGGATGAGCAGTTCTTC
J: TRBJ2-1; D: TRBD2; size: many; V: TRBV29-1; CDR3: CSVPGLAGGRVDEQFF; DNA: TGCAGCGTTCCGGGACTAGCGGGAGGAAGGGTCGATGAGCAGTTCTTC
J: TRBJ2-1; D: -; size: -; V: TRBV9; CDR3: CASSVSGATINEQFF; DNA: TGTGCCAGCAGCGTTTCAGGTGCCACCATCAATGAGCAGTTCTTC
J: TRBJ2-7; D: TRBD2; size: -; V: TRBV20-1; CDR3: CSAKAGLAGSYEQYF; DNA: TGCAGTGCCAAAGCAGGACTAGCGGGTAGCTACGAGCAGTACTTC
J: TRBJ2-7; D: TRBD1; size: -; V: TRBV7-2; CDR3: CASSHRGGEQYF; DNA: TGTGCCAGCAGCCACAGGGGTGGCGAGCAGTACTTC
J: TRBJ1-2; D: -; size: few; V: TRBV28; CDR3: CASSLRRSRYTF; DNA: TGTGCCAGCAGTTTGAGGAGGTCACGCTACACCTTC
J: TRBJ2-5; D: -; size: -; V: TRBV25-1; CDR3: CASSESAGETQYF; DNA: TGTGCCAGCAGTGAATCGGCAGGAGAGACCCAGTACTTC
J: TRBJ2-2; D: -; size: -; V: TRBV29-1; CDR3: CSAMGGTGYANTGELFF; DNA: TGCAGCGCCATGGGGGGAACAGGTTACGCGAACACCGGGGAGCTGTTTTTT
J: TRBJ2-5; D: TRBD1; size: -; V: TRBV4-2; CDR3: CASSQEFTPGQAMRQETQYF; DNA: TGTGCCAGCAGCCAAGAGTTCACTCCGGGACAGGCCATGCGACAAGAGACCCAGTACTTC
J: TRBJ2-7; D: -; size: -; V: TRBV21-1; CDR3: CASITGPRDPYEQYF; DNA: TGTGCCAGCATTACCGGGCCTCGGGATCCCTACGAGCAGTACTTC
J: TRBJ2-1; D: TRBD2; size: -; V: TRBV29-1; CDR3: CSVEGIAGGANEQFF; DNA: TGCAGCGTTGAAGGAATAGCGGGGGGTGCCAATGAGCAGTTCTTC
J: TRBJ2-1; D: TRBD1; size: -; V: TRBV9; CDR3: CASSVGQGVYEQFF; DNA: TGTGCCAGCAGCGTAGGGCAGGGGGTATATGAGCAGTTCTTC
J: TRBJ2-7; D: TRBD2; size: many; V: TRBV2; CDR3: CASIGLVVGAYEQYF; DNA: TGTGCCAGCATAGGACTAGTAGTAGGCGCCTACGAGCAGTACTTC
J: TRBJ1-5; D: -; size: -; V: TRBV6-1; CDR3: CASSERPQHF; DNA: TGTGCCAGCAGTGAACGTCCCCAGCATTTT
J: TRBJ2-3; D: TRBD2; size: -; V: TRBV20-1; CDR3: CSARTPSLAVTDTQYF; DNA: TGCAGTGCTAGAACTCCTTCACTAGCGGTCACAGATACGCAGTATTTT
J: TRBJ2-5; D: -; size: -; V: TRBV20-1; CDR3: CSACTTREQETQYF; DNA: TGCAGTGCCTGCACTACAAGGGAACAAGAGACCCAGTACTTC
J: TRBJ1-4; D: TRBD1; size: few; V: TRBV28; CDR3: CASSSLTGGNEKLFF; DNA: TGTGCCAGCAGTTCCCTGACAGGGGGTAATGAAAAACTGTTTTTT
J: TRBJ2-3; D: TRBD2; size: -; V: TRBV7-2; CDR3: CASLQRGGTDTQYF; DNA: TGTGCCAGCCTCCAGCGGGGAGGGACAGATACGCAGTATTTT
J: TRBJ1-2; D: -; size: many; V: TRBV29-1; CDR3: CSVEDLWGTYYGYTF; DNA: TGCAGCGTTGAAGATCTTTGGGGGACCTACTATGGCTACACCTTC
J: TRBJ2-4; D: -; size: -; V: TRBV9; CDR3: CASSVGVGFLAKNIQYF; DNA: TGTGCCAGCAGCGTAGGTGTGGGATTCTTAGCCAAAAACATTCAGTACTTC
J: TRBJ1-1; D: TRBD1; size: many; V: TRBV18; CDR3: CASSPLTGELNTEAFF; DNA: TGTGCCAGCTCACCCTTAACAGGGGAGCTGAACACTGAAGCTTTCTTT
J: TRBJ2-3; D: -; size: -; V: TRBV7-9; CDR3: CASSFYSTDTQYF; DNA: TGTGCCAGCAGCTTCTACAGCACAGATACGCAGTATTTT
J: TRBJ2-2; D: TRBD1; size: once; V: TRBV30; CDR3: CAWIRDRGAGELFF; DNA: TGTGCCTGGATCCGGGACAGGGGAGCCGGGGAGCTGTTTTTT
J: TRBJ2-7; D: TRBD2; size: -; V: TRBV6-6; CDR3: CATRGGTYEQYF; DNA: TGTGCCACCCGGGGGGGGACCTACGAGCAGTACTTC
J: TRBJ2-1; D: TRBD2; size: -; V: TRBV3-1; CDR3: CASSPMPLAGMDNEQFF; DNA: TGTGCCAGCAGCCCGATGCCGCTAGCGGGAATGGACAATGAGCAGTTCTTC
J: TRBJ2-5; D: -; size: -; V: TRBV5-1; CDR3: CASSLGLGPETQYF; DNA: TGCGCCAGCAGCTTGGGTTTGGGGCCGGAGACCCAGTACTTC
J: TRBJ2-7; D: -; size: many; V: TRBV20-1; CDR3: CSASGGADEQYF; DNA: TGCAGTGCTAGCGGGGGAGCCGACGAGCAGTACTTC
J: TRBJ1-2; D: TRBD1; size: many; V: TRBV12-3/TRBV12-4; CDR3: CASSHDRDYGYTF; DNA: TGTGCCAGCAGTCACGACAGGGACTATGGCTACACCTTC
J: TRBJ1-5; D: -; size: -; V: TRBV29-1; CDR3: CSVATYREGQPQHF; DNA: TGCAGCGTTGCGACTTACAGGGAAGGTCAGCCCCAGCATTTT
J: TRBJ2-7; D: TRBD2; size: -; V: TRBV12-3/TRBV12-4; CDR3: CASSFTAIGRAYEQYF; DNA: TGTGCCAGCAGTTTCACCGCTATTGGGAGGGCCTACGAGCAGTACTTC
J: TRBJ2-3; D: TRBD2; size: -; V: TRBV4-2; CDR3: CASSQQDPAGGYTDTQYF; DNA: TGTGCCAGCAGCCAACAAGACCCAGCGGGGGGCTACACAGATACGCAGTATTTT
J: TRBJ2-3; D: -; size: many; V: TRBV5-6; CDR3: CASSQGRTDTQYF; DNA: TGTGCCAGCAGTCAAGGACGCACAGATACGCAGTATTTT
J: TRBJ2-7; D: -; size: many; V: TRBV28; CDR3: CASREQSSYEQYF; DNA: TGTGCCAGCAGGGAACAGAGCTCCTACGAGCAGTACTTC
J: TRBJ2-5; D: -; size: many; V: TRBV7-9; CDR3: CASSSSPRESQYF; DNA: TGTGCCAGCAGCTCAAGCCCTCGGGAATCCCAGTACTTC
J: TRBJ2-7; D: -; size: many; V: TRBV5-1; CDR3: CASSLRDNEQYF; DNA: TGCGCCAGCAGCTTGAGGGACAACGAGCAGTACTTC
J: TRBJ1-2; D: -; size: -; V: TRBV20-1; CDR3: CSARGQGHYGYTF; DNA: TGCAGTGCCCGAGGGCAGGGGCACTATGGCTACACCTTC
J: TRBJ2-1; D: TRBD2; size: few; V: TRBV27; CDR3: CASSGWTGTSGRAAYNEQFF; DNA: TGTGCCAGCAGTGGATGGACCGGGACTAGCGGGAGGGCCGCCTACAATGAGCAGTTCTTC
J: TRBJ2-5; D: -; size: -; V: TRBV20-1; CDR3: CSARILVLPETQYF; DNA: TGCAGTGCGCGGATATTGGTTCTTCCGGAGACCCAGTACTTC
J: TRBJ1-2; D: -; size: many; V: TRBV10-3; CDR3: CAISQRTEDYGYTF; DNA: TGTGCCATCAGTCAACGGACAGAGGACTATGGCTACACCTTC
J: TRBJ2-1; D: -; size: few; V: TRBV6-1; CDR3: CASSAPSVLFF; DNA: TGTGCCAGCAGTGCCCCGTCCGTACTGTTCTTC
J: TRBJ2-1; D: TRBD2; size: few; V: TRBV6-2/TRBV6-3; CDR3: CASSRRTSGRGLTYNEQFF; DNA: TGTGCCAGCAGTCGTCGGACTAGCGGGAGGGGGCTTACCTACAATGAGCAGTTCTTC